Sequencing of this T cell receptor (beta chain) was carried out in a study of blood T cells in healthy people across ages. Germline V lookup: CDR1 SQVTM, CDR2 ANQGSEA. V dropped 7 bases and J dropped 5 bases, with 6 bases sitting between them. CDR3 length equals 10 residues. This clonotype came up many times. Then a second PCR, running about 7 to 11 cycles, was carried out with a sample-barcoded 5' primer and a J-beta primer mix. MiXCR, applied by TCRdb to the 5' RACE reads, yields one record per CDR3 protein. The sample lists over 500,000 distinct CDR3 sequences, around a quarter seen once, with approximately 3.7% in the top ten. In addition, the sample was reused for a study of T cells of mothers and their children.

Sequencing was carried out using blood. The rearrangement links TRBV29-1 to TRBJ2-1, with no clear D. The origin of this receptor is a boy aged 2-15 years in good health. The CDR3, as DNA: TGCAGCGGATTCAACAATGAGCAGTTCTTC. This translates into CSGFNNEQFF.